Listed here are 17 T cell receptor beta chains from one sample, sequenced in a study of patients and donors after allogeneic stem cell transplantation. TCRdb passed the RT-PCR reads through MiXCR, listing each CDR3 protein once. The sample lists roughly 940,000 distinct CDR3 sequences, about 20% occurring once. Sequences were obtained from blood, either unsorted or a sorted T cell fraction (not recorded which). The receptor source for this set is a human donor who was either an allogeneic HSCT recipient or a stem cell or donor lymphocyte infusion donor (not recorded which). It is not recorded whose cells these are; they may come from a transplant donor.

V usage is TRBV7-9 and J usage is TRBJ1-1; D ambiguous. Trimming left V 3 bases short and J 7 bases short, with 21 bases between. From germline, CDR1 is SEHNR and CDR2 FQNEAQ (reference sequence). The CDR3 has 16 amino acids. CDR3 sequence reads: CASSFRAPLPPNEAFF. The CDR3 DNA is TGTGCCAGCAGCTTCAGAGCCCCCCTCCCCCCCAATGAAGCTTTCTTT.

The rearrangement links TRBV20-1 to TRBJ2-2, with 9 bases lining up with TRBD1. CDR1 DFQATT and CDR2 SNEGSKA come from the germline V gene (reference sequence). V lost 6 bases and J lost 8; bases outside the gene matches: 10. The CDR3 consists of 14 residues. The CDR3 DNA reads TGCAGTGCCGTATTACAGGGGGCCGGAGGGGAGCTGTTTTTT. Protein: CSAVLQGAGGELFF.

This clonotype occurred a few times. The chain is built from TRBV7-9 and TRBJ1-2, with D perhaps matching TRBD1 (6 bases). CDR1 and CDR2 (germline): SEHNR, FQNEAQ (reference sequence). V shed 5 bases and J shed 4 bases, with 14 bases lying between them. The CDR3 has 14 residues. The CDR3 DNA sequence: TGTGCCAGCAGCAGGGGACACCCTAGCTATGGCTACACCTTC. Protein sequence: CASSRGHPSYGYTF. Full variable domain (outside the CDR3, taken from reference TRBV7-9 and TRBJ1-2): DTGVSQNPRHKITKRGQNVTFRCDPISEHNRLYWYRQTLGQGPEFLTYFQNEAQLEKSRLLSDRFSAERPKGSFSTLEIQRTEQGDSAMYLCASSRGHPSYGYTFGSGTRLTVV.

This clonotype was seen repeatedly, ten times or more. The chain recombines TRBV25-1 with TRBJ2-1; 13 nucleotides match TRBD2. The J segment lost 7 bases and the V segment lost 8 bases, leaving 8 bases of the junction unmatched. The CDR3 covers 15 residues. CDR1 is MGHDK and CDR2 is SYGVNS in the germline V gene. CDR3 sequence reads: CASSGLAGVQNEQFF. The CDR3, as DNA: TGTGCCAGCTCCGGACTAGCGGGAGTTCAGAATGAGCAGTTCTTC. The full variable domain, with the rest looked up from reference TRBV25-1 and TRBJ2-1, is EADIYQTPRYLVIGTGKKITLECSQTMGHDKMYWYQQDPGMELHLIHYSYGVNSTEKGDLSSESTVSRIRTEHFPLTLESARPSHTSQYLCASSGLAGVQNEQFFGPGTRLTVL.

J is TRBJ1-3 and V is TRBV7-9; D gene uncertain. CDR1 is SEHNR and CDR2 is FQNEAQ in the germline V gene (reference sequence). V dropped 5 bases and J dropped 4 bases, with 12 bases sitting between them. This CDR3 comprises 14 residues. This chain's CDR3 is CASSRSWRGNTIYF. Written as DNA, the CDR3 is TGTGCCAGCAGCCGTTCATGGAGAGGAAACACCATATATTTT.

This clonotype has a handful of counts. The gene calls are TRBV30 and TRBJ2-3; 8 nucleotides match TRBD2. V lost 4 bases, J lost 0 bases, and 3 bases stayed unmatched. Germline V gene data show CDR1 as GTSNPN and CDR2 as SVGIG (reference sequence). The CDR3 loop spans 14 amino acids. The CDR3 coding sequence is TGTGCCTGGAATAGCGGGGCGAGCACAGATACGCAGTATTTT. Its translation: CAWNSGASTDTQYF.

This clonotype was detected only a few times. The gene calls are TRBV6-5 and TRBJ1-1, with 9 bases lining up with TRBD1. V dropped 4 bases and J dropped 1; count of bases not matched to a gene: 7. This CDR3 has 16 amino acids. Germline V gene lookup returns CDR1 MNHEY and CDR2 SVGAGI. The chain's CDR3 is CASSSGTGQRNTEAFF. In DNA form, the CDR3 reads TGTGCCAGCAGTTCCGGGACAGGGCAACGGAACACTGAAGCTTTCTTT.

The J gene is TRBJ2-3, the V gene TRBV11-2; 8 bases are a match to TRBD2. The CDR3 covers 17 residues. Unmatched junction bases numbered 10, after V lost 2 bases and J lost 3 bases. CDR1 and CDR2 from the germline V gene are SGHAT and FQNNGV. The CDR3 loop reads CASSLRALAGSTDTQYF. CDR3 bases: TGTGCCAGCAGCTTAAGGGCCCTAGCGGGCTCAACAGATACGCAGTATTTT.

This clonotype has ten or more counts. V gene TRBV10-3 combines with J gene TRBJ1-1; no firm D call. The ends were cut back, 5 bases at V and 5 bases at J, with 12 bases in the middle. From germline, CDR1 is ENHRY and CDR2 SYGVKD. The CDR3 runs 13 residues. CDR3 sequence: CAISTSGDTEAFF. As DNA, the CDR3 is TGTGCCATCAGTACGTCCGGGGATACTGAAGCTTTCTTT.

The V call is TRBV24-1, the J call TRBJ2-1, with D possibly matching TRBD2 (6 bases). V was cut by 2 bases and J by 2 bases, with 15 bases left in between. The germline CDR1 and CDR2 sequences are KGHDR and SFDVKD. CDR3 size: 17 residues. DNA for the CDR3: TGTGCCACCAGTGATTCACGGACGGGGGTGCCCTACAATGAGCAGTTCTTC. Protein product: CATSDSRTGVPYNEQFF.

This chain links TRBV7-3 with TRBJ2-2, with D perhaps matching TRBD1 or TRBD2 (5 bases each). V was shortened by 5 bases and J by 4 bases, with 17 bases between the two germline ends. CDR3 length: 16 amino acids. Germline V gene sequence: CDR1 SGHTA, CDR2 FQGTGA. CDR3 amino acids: CASSRDLRGSTGELFF. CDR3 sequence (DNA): TGTGCCAGCAGCAGGGACCTCCGAGGAAGCACCGGGGAGCTGTTTTTT.

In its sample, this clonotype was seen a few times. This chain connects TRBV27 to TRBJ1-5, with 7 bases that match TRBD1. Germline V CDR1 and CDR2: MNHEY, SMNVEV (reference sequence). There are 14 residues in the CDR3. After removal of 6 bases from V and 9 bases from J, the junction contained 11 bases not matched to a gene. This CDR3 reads CASRDRVSFGPQHF. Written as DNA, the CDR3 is TGTGCCAGCAGAGACAGGGTTAGTTTTGGGCCCCAGCATTTT.

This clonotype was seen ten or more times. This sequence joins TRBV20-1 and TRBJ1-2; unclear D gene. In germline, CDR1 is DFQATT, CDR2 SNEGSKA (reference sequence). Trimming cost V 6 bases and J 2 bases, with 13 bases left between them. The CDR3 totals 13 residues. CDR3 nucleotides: TGCAGTGCGCCCCCGTCGGAAAACTATGGCTACACCTTC. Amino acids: CSAPPSENYGYTF.

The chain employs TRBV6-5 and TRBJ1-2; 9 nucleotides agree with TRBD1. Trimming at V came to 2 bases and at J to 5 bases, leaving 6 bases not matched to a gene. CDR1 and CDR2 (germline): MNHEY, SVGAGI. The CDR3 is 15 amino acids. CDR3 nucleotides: TGTGCCAGCAGTTACCCGGGACAGGGTTGGTATGGCTACACCTTC. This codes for CASSYPGQGWYGYTF.

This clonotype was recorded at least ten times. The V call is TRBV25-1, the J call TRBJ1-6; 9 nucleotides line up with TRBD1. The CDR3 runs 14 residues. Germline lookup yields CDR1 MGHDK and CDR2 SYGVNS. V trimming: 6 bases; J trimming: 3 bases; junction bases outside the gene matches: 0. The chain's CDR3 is CASRGQGYNSPLHF. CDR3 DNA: TGTGCCAGCAGGGGACAGGGCTATAATTCACCCCTCCACTTT.

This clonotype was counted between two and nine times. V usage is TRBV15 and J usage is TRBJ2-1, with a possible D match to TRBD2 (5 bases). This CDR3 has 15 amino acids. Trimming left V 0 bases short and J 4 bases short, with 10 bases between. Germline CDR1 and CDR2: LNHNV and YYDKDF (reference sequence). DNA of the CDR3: TGTGCCACCAGCAGAGATTTGGCGGGTTACAATGAGCAGTTCTTC. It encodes CATSRDLAGYNEQFF.

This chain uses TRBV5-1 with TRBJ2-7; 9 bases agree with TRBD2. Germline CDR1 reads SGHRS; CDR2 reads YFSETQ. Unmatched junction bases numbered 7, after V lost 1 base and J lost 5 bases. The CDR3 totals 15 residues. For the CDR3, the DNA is TGCGCCAGCAGCTTGTCCCTAGCGGGAATCAACGAGCAGTACTTC. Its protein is CASSLSLAGINEQYF. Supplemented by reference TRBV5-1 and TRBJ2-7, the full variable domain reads KAGVTQTPRYLIKTRGQQVTLSCSPISGHRSVSWYQQTPGQGLQFLFEYFSETQRNKGNFPGRFSGRQFSNSRSEMNVSTLELGDSALYLCASSLSLAGINEQYFGPGTRLTVT.